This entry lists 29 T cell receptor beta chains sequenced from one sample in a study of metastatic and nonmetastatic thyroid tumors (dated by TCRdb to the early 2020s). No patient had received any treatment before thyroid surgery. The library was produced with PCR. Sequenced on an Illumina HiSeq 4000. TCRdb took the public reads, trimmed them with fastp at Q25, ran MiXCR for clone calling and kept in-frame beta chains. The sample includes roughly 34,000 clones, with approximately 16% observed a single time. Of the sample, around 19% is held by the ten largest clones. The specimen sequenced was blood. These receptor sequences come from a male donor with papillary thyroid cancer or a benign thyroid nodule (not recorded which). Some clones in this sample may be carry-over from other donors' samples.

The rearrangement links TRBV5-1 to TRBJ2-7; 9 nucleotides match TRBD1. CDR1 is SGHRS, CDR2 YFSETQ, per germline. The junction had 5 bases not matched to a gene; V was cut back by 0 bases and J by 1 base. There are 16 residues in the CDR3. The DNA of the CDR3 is TGCGCCAGCAGCTTGGCGGGACAGGGTCAATCCTACGAGCAGTACTTC. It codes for CASSLAGQGQSYEQYF.

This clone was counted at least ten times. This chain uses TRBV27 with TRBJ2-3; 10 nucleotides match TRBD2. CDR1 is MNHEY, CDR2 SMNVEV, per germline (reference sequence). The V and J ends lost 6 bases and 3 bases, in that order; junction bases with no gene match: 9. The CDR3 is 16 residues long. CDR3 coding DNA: TGTGCCAGCAGGATGACGGGACTAGCGCGGACAGATACGCAGTATTTT. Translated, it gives CASRMTGLARTDTQYF.

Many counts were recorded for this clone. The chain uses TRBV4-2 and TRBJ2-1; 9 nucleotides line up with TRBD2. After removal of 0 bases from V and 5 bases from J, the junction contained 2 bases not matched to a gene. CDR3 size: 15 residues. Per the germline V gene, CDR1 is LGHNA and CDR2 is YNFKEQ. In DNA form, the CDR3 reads TGTGCCAGCAGCCAAGATCGACTAGCGGACAATGAGCAGTTCTTC. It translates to CASSQDRLADNEQFF.

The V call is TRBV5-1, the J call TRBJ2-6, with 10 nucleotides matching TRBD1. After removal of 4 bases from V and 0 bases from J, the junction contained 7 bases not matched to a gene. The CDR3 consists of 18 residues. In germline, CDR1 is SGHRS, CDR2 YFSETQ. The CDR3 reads CASSPRQGAISGANVLTF. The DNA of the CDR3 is TGCGCCAGCAGCCCCCGACAGGGGGCGATCTCTGGGGCCAACGTCCTGACTTTC.

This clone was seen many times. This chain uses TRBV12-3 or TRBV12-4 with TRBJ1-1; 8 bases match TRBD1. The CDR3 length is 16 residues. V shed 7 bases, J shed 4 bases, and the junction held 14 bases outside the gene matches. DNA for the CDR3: TGTGCCAGCACCCACCCCGGAACAGGGGGTAGCACTGAAGCTTTCTTT. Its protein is CASTHPGTGGSTEAFF.

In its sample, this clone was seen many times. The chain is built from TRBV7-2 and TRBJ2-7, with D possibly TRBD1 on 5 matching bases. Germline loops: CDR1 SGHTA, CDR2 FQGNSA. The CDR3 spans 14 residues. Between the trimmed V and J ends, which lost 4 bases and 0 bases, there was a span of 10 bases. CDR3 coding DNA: TGTGCCAGCAGCTACAGGAGAATCTCCTACGAGCAGTACTTC. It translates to CASSYRRISYEQYF.

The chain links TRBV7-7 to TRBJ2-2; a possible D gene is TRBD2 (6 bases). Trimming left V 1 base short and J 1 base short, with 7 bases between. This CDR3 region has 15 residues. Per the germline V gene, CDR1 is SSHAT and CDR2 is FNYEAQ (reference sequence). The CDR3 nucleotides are TGTGCCAGCAGCTTAGACGGGGGGAACACCGGGGAGCTGTTTTTT. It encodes CASSLDGGNTGELFF.

This CDR3 reads CASSLGGPGRYQPQHF. CDR3 nucleotide sequence: TGTGCCAGCAGCTTGGGGGGGCCCGGAAGGTATCAGCCCCAGCATTTT. The V and J genes are TRBV5-8 and TRBJ1-5, with D perhaps TRBD1 (6 bases). Germline CDR1 and CDR2: SGHTS and YDEGEE. The CDR3 consists of 16 residues. V gave up 0 bases and J gave up 5 bases, with 15 bases separating them.

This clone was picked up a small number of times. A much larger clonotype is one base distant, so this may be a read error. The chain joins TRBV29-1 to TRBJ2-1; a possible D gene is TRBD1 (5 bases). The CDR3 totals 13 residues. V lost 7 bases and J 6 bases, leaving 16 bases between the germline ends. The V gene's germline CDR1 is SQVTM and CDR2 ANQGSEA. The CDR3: CSGERTLGNEQFF. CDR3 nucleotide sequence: TGCAGCGGCGAACGGACATTAGGCAATGAGCAGTTCTTC.

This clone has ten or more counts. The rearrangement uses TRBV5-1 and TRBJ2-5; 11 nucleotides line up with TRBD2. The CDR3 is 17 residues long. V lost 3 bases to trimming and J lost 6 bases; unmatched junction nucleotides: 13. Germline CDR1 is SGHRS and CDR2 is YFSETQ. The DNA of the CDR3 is TGCGCCAGCAGCTCCGATTATAGCGGGAGGGTTGAAAAGACCCAGTACTTC. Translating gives CASSSDYSGRVEKTQYF.

CDR3 residues: CASSLREVWNTEAFF. The CDR3 coding sequence is TGTGCCAGCAGTTTGCGGGAAGTTTGGAACACTGAAGCTTTCTTT. The V call is TRBV27, the J call TRBJ1-1; no firm D call. CDR3 length: 15 amino acids. Deletions cut 3 bases from V and 1 base from J, with 12 bases between. The germline V gene encodes CDR1 MNHEY and CDR2 SMNVEV (reference sequence).

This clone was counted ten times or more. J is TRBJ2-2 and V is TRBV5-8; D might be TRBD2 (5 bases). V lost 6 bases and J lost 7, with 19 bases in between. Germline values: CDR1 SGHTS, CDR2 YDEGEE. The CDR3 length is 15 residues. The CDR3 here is CASTSRVAYNGELFF. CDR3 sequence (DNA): TGTGCCAGCACCAGCCGGGTAGCGTACAACGGGGAGCTGTTTTTT.

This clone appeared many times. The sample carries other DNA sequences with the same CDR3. The CDR3 coding sequence is TGTGCCAGCAGTGAATGGACGAACACTGAAGCTTTCTTT. Translating gives CASSEWTNTEAFF. The V gene is TRBV2, the J gene TRBJ1-1; D not resolved. Germline V gene lookup returns CDR1 SNHLY and CDR2 FYNNEI. With 2 bases removed from V and 1 base from J, the gap between germline ends came to 5 bases. The CDR3 has 13 amino acids.

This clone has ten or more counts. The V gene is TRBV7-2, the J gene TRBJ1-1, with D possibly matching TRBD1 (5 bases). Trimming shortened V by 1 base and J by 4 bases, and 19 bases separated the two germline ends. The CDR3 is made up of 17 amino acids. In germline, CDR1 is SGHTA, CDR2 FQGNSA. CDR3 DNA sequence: TGTGCCAGCAGCTTAGGGCGACAGACTGCCTTGGTCACTGAAGCTTTCTTT. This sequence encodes CASSLGRQTALVTEAFF.

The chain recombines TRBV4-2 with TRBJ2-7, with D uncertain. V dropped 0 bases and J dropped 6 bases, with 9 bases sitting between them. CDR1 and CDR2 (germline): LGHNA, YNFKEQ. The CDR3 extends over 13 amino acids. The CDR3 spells CASSQEGWSEQYF. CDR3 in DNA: TGTGCCAGCAGCCAAGAGGGGTGGTCCGAGCAGTACTTC.

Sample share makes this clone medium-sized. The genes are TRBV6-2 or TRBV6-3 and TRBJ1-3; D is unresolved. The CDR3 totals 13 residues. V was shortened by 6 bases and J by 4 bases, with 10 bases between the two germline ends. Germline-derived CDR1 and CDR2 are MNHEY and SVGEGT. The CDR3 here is CASSRDGGNTIYF. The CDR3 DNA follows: TGTGCCAGCAGCCGGGATGGCGGAAACACCATATATTTT.

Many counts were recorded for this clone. The CDR3 DNA sequence: TGTGCCAGCAGCTTACGACTAAGCACAGATACGCAGTATTTT. Amino acid sequence: CASSLRLSTDTQYF. The chain uses TRBV7-2 and TRBJ2-3; possibly TRBD2 for D (5 bases). The V and J ends lost 2 bases and 0 bases respectively, with 6 bases between them. CDR3 length: 14 residues. Germline CDR1 reads SGHTA; CDR2 reads FQGNSA.

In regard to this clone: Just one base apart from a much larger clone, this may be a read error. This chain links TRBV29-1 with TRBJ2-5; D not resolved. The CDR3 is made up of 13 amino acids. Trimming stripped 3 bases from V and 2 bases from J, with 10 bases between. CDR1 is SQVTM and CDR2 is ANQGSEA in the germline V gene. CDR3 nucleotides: TGCAGCGTTGAGACCCGACATCAAGAGACCCAGTACTTC. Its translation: CSVETRHQETQYF.

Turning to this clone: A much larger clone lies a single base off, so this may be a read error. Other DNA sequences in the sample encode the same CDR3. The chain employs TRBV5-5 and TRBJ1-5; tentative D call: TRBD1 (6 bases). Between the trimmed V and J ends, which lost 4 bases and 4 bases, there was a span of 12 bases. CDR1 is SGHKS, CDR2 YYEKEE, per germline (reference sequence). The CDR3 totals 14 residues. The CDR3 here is CASSLGGGNQPQHF. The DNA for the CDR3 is TGTGCCAGCAGCCTAGGGGGGGGGAATCAGCCCCAGCATTTT. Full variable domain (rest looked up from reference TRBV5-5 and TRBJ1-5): DAGVTQSPTHLIKTRGQQVTLRCSPISGHKSVSWYQQVLGQGPQFIFQYYEKEERGRGNFPDRFSARQFPNYSSELNVNALLLGDSALYLCASSLGGGNQPQHFGDGTRLSIL.

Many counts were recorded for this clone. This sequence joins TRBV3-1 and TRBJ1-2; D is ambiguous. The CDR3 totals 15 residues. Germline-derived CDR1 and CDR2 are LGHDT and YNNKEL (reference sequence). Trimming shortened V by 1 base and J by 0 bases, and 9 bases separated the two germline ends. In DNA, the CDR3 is TGTGCCAGCAGCCAAGGTCCAAATGCTAACTATGGCTACACCTTC. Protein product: CASSQGPNANYGYTF.

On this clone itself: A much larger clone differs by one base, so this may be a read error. The CDR3, as DNA: TGCGCCAGCGGCTGGTACAGGCAAGAGACCCAGTACTTC. Its translation is CASGWYRQETQYF. The V gene is TRBV5-1, the J gene TRBJ2-5, with a weak D call TRBD1 (5 bases). Germline CDR1 SGHRS, CDR2 YFSETQ. V was shortened by 7 bases and J by 2 bases, with 12 bases between the two germline ends. The CDR3 contains 13 residues.

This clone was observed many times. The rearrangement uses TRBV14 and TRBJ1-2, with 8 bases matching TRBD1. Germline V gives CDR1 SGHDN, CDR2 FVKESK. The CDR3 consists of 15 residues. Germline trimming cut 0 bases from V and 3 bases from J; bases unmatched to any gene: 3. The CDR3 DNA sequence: TGTGCCAGCAGCCAAGATGCGGACAGGGACTATGGCTACACCTTC. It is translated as CASSQDADRDYGYTF.

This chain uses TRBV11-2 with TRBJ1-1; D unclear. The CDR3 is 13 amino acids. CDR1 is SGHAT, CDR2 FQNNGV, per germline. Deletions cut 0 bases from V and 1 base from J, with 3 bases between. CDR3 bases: TGTGCCAGCAGCTTAGATTGGAACACTGAAGCTTTCTTT. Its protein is CASSLDWNTEAFF.

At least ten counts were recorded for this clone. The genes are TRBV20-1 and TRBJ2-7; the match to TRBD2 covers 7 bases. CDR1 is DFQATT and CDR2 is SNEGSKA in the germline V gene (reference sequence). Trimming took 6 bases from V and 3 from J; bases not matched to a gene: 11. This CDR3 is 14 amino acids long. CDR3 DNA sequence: TGCAGTGCCTTGACCCGGGACTACAACTACGAGCAGTACTTC. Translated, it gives CSALTRDYNYEQYF.

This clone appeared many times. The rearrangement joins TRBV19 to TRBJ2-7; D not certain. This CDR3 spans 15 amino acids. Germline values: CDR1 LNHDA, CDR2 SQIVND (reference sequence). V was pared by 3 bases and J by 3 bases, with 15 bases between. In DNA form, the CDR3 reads TGTGCCAGTAGTATCGGTCAGGCCAGTCTCTACGAGCAGTACTTC. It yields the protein CASSIGQASLYEQYF. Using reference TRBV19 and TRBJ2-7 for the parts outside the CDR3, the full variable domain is DGGITQSPKYLFRKEGQNVTLSCEQNLNHDAMYWYRQDPGQGLRLIYYSQIVNDFQKGDIAEGYSVSREKKESFPLTVTSAQKNPTAFYLCASSIGQASLYEQYFGPGTRLTVT.

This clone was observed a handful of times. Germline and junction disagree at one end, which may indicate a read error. This CDR3 is CASSYLTGGRNDGYTF. CDR3 in DNA: TGTGCCAGCAGTTACCTCACTGGGGGGCGTAACGATGGCTACACCTTC. The V call is TRBV6-2 or TRBV6-3, the J call TRBJ1-2, with a weak D call TRBD1 (6 bases). The CDR3 is 16 amino acids. The germline V gene encodes CDR1 MNHEY and CDR2 SVGEGT.

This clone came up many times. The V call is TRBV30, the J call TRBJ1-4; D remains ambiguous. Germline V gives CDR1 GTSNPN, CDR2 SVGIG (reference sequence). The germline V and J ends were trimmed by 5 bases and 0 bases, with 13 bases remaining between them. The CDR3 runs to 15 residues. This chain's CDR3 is CAWGGLGSTNEKLFF. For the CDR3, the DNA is TGTGCCTGGGGAGGCCTGGGTTCAACTAATGAAAAACTGTTTTTT. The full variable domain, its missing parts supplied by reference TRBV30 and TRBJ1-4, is SQTIHQWPATLVQPVGSPLSLECTVEGTSNPNLYWYRQAAGRGLQLLFYSVGIGQISSEVPQNLSASRPQDRQFILSSKKLLLSDSGFYLCAWGGLGSTNEKLFFGSGTQLSVL.

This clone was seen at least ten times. The chain's CDR3 is CASSSGLAGGGGYEQYF. The CDR3 nucleotides read TGTGCCAGCAGCTCGGGACTAGCGGGAGGCGGGGGCTACGAGCAGTACTTC. The rearrangement joins TRBV7-2 to TRBJ2-7; TRBD2 aligns across 15 bases. The CDR3 runs 17 residues. J gave up 3 bases and V 4 bases, and 7 bases lay outside the gene matches. The germline gives CDR1 SGHTA, CDR2 FQGNSA.

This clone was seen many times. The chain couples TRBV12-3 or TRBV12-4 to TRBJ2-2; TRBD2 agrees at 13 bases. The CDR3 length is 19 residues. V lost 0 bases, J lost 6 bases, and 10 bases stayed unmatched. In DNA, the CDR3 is TGTGCCAGCAGTTTAGCGGGGACTAGCGGGACCCCCGGTCCCGGGGAGCTGTTTTTT. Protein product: CASSLAGTSGTPGPGELFF.